One T cell receptor beta chain is described in this entry. No antigen is known for it. Per-base quality was not reported, and no clone a single base away is much larger than it. Collaborating institutions collected whole blood in K2EDTA tubes following their own protocols. Collaborator samples were shipped for TCRbeta analysis as frozen whole blood, isolated PBMCs, or DNA extracted from either sample type. The data derive from a study of blood T cell repertoires in COVID-19 (dated by TCRdb to 2020 to 2021). Some background on the complete study: Samples covering the acute and convalescent phases of COVID-19 were provided by collaborators in the United States, Italy and Spain. The material from the prospective study consisted of cDNA or gDNA derived from T cells, B-cell-depleted T cells, or PBMCs. The dataset comprised deeply sampled blood TCRbeta repertoires from subjects exposed to, actively infected with, or recovered from COVID-19. The repertoires were released in a freely available public database intended as a resource for research on the immune response to SARS-CoV-2. Samples were obtained from the ongoing ImmuneRACE study (first 160 participants) and from 1,254 subjects provided by 6 global collaborators. Sample metadata almost always included a de-identified subject ID, COVID-19 status, age in years and sex. Where available, HLA class I and class II types were obtained from metadata supplied by the sample provider rather than from assay-based typing. Paper-wide results and their limitations: The amount of clinical and demographic metadata varied by source and participant and was provided uncurated.

TCRbeta CDR3 regions were amplified from genomic DNA by means of the immunoSEQ Assay, a bias-controlled multiplex PCR. Processing in the source paper ran as follows. Nucleated cell counts per sample were estimated from amplification of reference gene primers within the assay. Sequence reads were collapsed and filtered to measure the absolute abundance of every unique TCRbeta CDR3 rearrangement. For each sample, productive Simpson clonality was calculated by taking the square root of Simpson's diversity index across productive rearrangements. The clones in this table, taken by TCRdb from immuneACCESS, are in-frame only. Not every clone is retained; where verified, under half of the shortfall comes from an unresolved V gene, and the cause of the rest is unknown. V and J calls and clone size come straight from that table; D and trimming were deduced from the DNA. The sample table shows about 140,000 clones, and 85% to 90% are seen once. The ten largest clones take up approximately 10% of the sample.

The CDR3 covers 14 residues, taking in both the cysteine and the phenylalanine. Solely the CDR3 DNA is kept, with 42 bases framed from the first base. Reading the germline V gene (reference sequence) gives CDR1 SEHNR and CDR2 FQNEAQ. For this chain, trimming is 5 bases at the V end and 6 bases at the J end, and the number of junction bases without a gene match is 7. The receptor was derived from a woman older than 75 with acute or convalescent COVID-19. The sample consisted of peripheral blood. This sequence uses TRBV7-9 and TRBJ1-2; the central 9 bases match TRBD1. The DNA sequence is TGTGCCAGCAGCGCCGACAGGGGGAAAGATGGCTACACCTTC. The encoded protein is CASSADRGKDGYTF.